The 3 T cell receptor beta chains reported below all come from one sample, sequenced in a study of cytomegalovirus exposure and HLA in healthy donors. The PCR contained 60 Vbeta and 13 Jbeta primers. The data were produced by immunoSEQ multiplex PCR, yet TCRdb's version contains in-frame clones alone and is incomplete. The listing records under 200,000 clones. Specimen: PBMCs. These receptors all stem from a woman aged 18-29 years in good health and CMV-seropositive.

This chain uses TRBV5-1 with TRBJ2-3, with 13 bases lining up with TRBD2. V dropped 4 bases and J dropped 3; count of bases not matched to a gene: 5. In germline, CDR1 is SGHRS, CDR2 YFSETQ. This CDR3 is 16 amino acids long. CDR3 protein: CASSGATSGRTDTQYF. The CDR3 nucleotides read TGCGCCAGCAGCGGGGCGACTAGCGGGAGGACAGATACGCAGTATTTT.

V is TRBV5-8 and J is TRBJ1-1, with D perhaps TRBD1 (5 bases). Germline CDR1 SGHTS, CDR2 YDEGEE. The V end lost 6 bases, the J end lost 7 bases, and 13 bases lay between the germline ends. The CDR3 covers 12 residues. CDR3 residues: CASISRRDEAFF. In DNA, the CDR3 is TGTGCCAGCATCTCCCGCAGGGATGAAGCTTTCTTT. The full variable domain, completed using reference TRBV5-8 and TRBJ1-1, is EAGVTQSPTHLIKTRGQQATLRCSPISGHTSVYWYQQALGLGLQFLLWYDEGEERNRGNFPPRFSGRQFPNYSSELNVNALELEDSALYLCASISRRDEAFFGQGTRLTVV.

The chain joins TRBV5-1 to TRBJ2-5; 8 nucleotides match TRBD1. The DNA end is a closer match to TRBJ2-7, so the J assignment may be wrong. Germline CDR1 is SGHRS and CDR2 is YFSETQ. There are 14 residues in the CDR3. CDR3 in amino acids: CASSPDRGIYEQYF. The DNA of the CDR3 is TGCGCCAGCAGCCCCGACAGGGGTATCTACGAGCAGTACTTC.